This note documents a single T cell receptor beta chain sequence. Its antigen is not known. Amplification of TCR beta CDR3 regions was performed using RNA transcripts as template. First-round RT-PCR targeting the TCR CDR3 was performed with the HTBI primer set. TCRdb reprocessed the multiplex PCR reads with MiXCR, giving one entry per CDR3 protein. The top ten hold about 11% of the sample, which has around 520,000 distinct CDR3 sequences, approximately 25% seen once. The data stem from a study of T cells in Graves' hyperthyroidism and ophthalmopathy. Study overall: The initial diagnosis was the point when peripheral blood was collected, ahead of any treatment.

CDR1 is GTSNPN and CDR2 is SVGIG in the germline V gene (reference sequence). Trimming removed 0 bases from V and 2 bases from J, with 17 bases in between. The CDR3 has 16 amino acids. Broader study findings: Most thyroid clonotypes expanded above 0.001 were also detected in blood.

The specimen was blood. V usage is TRBV30 and J usage is TRBJ2-7; maybe TRBD2 (5 bases). The sequence was collected from a woman younger than 45 with Graves' ophthalmopathy. The DNA for the CDR3 is TGTGCCTGGAGTGTGGGTCTTGGCGGGTTGACCTACGAGCAGTACTTC. Its translation: CAWSVGLGGLTYEQYF.